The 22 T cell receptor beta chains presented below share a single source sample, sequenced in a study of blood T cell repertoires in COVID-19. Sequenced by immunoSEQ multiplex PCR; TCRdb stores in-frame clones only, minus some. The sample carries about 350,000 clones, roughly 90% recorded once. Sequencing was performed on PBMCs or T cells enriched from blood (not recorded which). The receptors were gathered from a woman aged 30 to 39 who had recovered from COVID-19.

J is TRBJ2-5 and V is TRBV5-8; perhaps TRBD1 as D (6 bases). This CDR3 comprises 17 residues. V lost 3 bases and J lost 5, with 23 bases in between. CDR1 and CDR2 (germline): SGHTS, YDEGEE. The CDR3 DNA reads TGTGCCAGCAGCTCTTCATTGTCCGACAGGCCTCGGGAGACCCAGTACTTC. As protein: CASSSSLSDRPRETQYF.

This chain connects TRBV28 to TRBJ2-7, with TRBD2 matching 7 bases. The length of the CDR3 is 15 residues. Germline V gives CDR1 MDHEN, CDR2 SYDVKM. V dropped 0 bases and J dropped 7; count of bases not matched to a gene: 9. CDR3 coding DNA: TGTGCCAGCAGTTTATGGGGAGGGGAGATTCGGGAGCAGTACTTC. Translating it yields CASSLWGGEIREQYF. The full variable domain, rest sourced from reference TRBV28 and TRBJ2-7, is DVKVTQSSRYLVKRTGEKVFLECVQDMDHENMFWYRQDPGLGLRLIYFSYDVKMKEKGDIPEGYSVSREKKERFSLILESASTNQTSMYLCASSLWGGEIREQYFGPGTRLTVT.

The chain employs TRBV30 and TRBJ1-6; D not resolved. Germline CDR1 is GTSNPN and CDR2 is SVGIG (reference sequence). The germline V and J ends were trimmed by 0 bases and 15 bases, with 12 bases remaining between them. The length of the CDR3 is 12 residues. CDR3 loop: CAWSVRLLGLHF. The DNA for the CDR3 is TGTGCCTGGAGTGTAAGACTCCTGGGCCTCCACTTT.

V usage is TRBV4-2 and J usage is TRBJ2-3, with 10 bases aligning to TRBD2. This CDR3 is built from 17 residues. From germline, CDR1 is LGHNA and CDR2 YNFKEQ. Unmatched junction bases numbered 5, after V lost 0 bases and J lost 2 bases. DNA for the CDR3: TGTGCCAGCAGCCAAGAGGCAGCGGGGGGGCTCACAGATACGCAGTATTTT. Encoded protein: CASSQEAAGGLTDTQYF.

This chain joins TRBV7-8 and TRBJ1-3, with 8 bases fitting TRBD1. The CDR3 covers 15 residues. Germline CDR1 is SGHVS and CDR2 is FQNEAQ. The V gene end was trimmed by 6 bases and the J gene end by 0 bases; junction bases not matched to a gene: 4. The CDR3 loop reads CASSFDRGSGNTIYF. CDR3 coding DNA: TGTGCCAGCAGTTTCGACAGGGGCTCTGGAAACACCATATATTTT.

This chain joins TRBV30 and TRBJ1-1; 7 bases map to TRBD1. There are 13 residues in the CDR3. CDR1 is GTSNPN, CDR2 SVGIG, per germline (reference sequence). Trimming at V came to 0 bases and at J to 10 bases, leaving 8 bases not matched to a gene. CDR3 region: CAWSVRKGARAFF. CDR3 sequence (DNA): TGTGCCTGGAGTGTACGAAAGGGGGCCAGAGCTTTCTTT. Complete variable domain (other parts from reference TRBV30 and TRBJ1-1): SQTIHQWPATLVQPVGSPLSLECTVEGTSNPNLYWYRQAAGRGLQLLFYSVGIGQISSEVPQNLSASRPQDRQFILSSKKLLLSDSGFYLCAWSVRKGARAFFGQGTRLTVV.

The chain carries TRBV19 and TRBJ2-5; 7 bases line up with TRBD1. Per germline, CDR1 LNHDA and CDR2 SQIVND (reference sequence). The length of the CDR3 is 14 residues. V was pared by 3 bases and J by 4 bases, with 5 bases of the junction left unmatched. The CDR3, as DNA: TGTGCCAGTAGTATCTCATGGACAGGAGAGACCCAGTACTTC. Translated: CASSISWTGETQYF.

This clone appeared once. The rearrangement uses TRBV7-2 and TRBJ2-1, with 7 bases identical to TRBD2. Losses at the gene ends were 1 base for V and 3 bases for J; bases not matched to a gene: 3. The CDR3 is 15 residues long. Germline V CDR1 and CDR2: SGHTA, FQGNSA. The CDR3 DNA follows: TGTGCCAGCAGCTTAGACGGGGGGAGCTACAATGAGCAGTTCTTC. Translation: CASSLDGGSYNEQFF.

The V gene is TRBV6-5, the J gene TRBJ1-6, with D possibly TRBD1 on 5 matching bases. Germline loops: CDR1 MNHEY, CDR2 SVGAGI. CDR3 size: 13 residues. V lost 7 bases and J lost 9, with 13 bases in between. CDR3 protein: CASNSGVLSPLHF. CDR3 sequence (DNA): TGTGCCAGCAATTCGGGGGTTCTTTCACCCCTCCACTTT.

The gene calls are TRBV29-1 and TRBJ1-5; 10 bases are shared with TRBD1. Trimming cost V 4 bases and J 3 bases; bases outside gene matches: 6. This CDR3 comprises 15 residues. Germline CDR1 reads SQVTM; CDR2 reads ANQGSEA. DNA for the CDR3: TGCAGCGTTGCGCCCGGGACAGGGGACAATCAGCCCCAGCATTTT. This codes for CSVAPGTGDNQPQHF.

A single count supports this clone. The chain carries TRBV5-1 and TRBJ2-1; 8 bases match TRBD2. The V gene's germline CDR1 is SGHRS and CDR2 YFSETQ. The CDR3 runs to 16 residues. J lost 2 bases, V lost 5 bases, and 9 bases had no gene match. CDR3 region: CASSTTTSGPYNEQFF. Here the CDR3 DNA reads TGCGCCAGCAGTACAACAACTAGCGGACCCTACAATGAGCAGTTCTTC.

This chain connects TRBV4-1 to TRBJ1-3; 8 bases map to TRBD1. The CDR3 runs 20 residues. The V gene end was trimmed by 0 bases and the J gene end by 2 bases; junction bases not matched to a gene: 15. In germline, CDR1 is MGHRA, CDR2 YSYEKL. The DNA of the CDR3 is TGCGCCAGCAGCCAAGAACTGGGAACAGGGGGGGTATTCCCTGGAAACACCATATATTTT. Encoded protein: CASSQELGTGGVFPGNTIYF.

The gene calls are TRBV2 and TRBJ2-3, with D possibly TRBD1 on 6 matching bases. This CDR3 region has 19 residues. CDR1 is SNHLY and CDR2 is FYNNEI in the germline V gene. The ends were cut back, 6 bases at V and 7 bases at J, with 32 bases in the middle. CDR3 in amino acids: CASSPRAQGRVRVGYTQYF. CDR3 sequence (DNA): TGTGCCAGCAGCCCCAGGGCCCAGGGGAGAGTAAGGGTGGGGTATACGCAGTATTTT. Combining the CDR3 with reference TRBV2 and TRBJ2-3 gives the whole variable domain EPEVTQTPSHQVTQMGQEVILRCVPISNHLYFYWYRQILGQKVEFLVSFYNNEISEKSEIFDDQFSVERPDGSNFTLKIRSTKLEDSAMYFCASSPRAQGRVRVGYTQYFGPGTRLTVL.

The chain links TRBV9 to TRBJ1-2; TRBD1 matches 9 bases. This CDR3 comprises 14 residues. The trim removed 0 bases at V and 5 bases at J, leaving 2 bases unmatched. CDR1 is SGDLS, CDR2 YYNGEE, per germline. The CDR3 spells CASSVGTGVYGYTF. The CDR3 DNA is TGTGCCAGCAGCGTAGGGACAGGGGTATATGGCTACACCTTC.

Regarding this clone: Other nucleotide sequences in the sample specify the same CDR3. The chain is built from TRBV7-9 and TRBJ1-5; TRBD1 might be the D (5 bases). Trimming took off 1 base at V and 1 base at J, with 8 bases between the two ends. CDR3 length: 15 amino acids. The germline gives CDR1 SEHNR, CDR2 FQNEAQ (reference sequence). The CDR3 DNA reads TGTGCCAGCAGCTTAGGGGGGGGAAGCAATCAGCCCCAGCATTTT. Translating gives CASSLGGGSNQPQHF. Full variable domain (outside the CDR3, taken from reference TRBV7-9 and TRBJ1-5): DTGVSQNPRHKITKRGQNVTFRCDPISEHNRLYWYRQTLGQGPEFLTYFQNEAQLEKSRLLSDRFSAERPKGSFSTLEIQRTEQGDSAMYLCASSLGGGSNQPQHFGDGTRLSIL.

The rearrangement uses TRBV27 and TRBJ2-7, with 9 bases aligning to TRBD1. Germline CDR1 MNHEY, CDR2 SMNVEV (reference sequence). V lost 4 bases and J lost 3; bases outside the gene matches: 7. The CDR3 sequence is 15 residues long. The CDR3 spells CASSWGGQGDYEQYF. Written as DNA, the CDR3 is TGTGCCAGCAGTTGGGGGGGACAGGGAGACTACGAGCAGTACTTC.

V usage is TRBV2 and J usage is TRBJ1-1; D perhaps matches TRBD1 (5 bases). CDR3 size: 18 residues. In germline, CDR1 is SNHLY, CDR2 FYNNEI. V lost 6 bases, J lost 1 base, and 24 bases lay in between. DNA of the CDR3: TGTGCCAGCAGCGCCCCGAAGCGCCGGGCAGGGTCGAACACTGAAGCTTTCTTT. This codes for CASSAPKRRAGSNTEAFF.

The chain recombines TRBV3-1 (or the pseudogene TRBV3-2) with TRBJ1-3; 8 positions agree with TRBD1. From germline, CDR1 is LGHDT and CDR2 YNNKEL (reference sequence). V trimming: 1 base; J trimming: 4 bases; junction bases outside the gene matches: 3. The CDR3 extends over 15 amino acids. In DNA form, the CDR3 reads TGTGCCAGCAGCCAAGCCCGGACAGGGGGAAACACCATATATTTT. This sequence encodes CASSQARTGGNTIYF.

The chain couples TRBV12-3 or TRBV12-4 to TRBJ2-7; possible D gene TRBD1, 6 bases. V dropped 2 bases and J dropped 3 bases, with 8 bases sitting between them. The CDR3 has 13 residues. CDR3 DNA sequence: TGTGCCAGCAGTTTAAGGACAGTCTACGAGCAGTACTTC. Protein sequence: CASSLRTVYEQYF.

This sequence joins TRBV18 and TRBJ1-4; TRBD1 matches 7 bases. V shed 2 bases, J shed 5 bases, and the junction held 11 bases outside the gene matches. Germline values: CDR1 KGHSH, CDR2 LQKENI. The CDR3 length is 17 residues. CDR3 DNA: TGTGCCAGCTCACCAGCCCGAGGGGGCAGGGGAAATGAAAAACTGTTTTTT. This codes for CASSPARGGRGNEKLFF. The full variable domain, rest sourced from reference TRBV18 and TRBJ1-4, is NAGVMQNPRHLVRRRGQEARLRCSPMKGHSHVYWYRQLPEEGLKFMVYLQKENIIDESGMPKERFSAEFPKEGPSILRIQQVVRGDSAAYFCASSPARGGRGNEKLFFGSGTQLSVL.

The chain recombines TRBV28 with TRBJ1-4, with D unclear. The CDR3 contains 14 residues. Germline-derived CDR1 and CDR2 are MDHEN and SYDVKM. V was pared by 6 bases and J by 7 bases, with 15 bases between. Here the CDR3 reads CASRVMLEAEKLFF. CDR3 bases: TGTGCCAGCAGGGTGATGCTGGAGGCTGAAAAACTGTTTTTT.

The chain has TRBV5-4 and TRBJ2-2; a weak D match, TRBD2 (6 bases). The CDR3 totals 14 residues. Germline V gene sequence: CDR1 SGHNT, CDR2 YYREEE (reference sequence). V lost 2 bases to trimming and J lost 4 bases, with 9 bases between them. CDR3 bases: TGTGCCAGCAGCTTCGGGGGTCCCACCGGGGAGCTGTTTTTT. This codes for CASSFGGPTGELFF.